The next 5 T cell receptor beta chains were all read from a single sample in a study of T cells in Graves' hyperthyroidism and ophthalmopathy. Amplification yielded TCR beta CDR3 regions, with RNA transcripts as the source. HTBI primers were used for first-round RT-PCR of the TCR CDR3. TCRdb re-derived calls from the multiplex PCR reads in MiXCR, one entry per CDR3 protein. The table has under 700,000 distinct CDR3 sequences, just over 45% seen once. The material sequenced was peripheral blood or thyroid tissue (not recorded which). The receptors derive from a young woman with Graves' hyperthyroidism.

This clonotype was seen only a few times. The chain recombines TRBV20-1 with TRBJ1-5, with D tentatively TRBD1 (5 bases). Germline assignment: CDR1 DFQATT and CDR2 SNEGSKA (reference sequence). The CDR3 extends over 15 amino acids. V lost 3 bases to trimming and J lost 4 bases, with 16 bases between them. CDR3 sequence reads: CSASVRQRFNQPQHF. The CDR3 DNA reads TGCAGTGCTAGTGTCAGACAGCGTTTTAATCAGCCCCAGCATTTT.

The chain joins TRBV15 to TRBJ1-4; D is uncertain. V was trimmed by 2 bases and J by 13 bases, leaving 14 bases between them. Germline loops: CDR1 LNHNV, CDR2 YYDKDF (reference sequence). CDR3 length: 13 residues. The CDR3 spells CATSRLQESRLFF. The CDR3 bases are TGTGCCACCAGCAGACTTCAGGAGAGCAGACTGTTTTTT.

This clonotype was observed at least ten times. V and J are TRBV20-1 and TRBJ1-2; a weak D match, TRBD1 (6 bases). V lost 0 bases, J lost 5 bases, and 10 bases lay in between. Germline-derived CDR1 and CDR2 are DFQATT and SNEGSKA (reference sequence). This CDR3 has 13 residues. The CDR3 sequence is CSARDPTGYGYTF. As DNA, the CDR3 is TGCAGTGCTAGAGATCCCACAGGGTATGGCTACACCTTC.

The chain carries TRBV24-1 and TRBJ1-2; D unresolved. The CDR3 totals 15 residues. With 7 bases removed from V and 6 bases from J, the gap between germline ends came to 20 bases. CDR1 KGHDR and CDR2 SFDVKD come from the germline V gene. CDR3 protein: CATSSLAGPANGYTF. The CDR3 region has the DNA TGTGCCACCAGCAGCCTCGCCGGGCCCGCCAATGGCTACACCTTC.

The table lists this clonotype with many counts. V and J are TRBV29-1 and TRBJ1-5, with D perhaps matching TRBD1 (6 bases). Trimming cost V 4 bases and J 2 bases, with 12 bases left between them. The germline gives CDR1 SQVTM, CDR2 ANQGSEA. CDR3 length: 14 residues. The CDR3 here is CSVVGGAGNQPQHF. The CDR3 DNA reads TGCAGCGTTGTGGGGGGCGCGGGCAATCAGCCCCAGCATTTT.